This entry lists 14 T cell receptor beta chains sequenced from one sample in a study of tumor and adjacent non-tumor tissue in lung cancer. No cell sorting was done before RNA was extracted from the tissue. This non-tumor lung sample came from over 3 cm beyond the tumor edge. The library came from three nested PCR rounds adapted from ARM-PCR protocols. Via MiXCR, TCRdb re-called the multiplex PCR reads, giving one row per CDR3 protein. In the table there are approximately 47,000 distinct CDR3 sequences, roughly 67% of which are singletons. The material sequenced was distant non-tumor lung tissue. These receptors all come from a woman between 65 and 79 years old with non-small cell lung cancer.

The chain recombines TRBV6-6 with TRBJ2-2; D may be TRBD2 (5 bases). Per germline, CDR1 MNHNY and CDR2 SVGAGI (reference sequence). The CDR3 has 16 residues. The V end lost 10 bases, the J end lost 7 bases, and 25 bases lay between the germline ends. For the CDR3, the DNA is TGTGCCAACCACGACTTGGAAGGAGGTGACATCGGGGAGCTGTTTTTT. Translation gives CANHDLEGGDIGELFF.

With regard to this clonotype: An end of the junction does not agree with germline; a read error may underlie this. The V and J genes are TRBV6-6 and TRBJ2-3, with TRBD1 matching 11 bases. This CDR3 contains 15 residues. From germline, CDR1 is MNHNY and CDR2 SVGAGI (reference sequence). Here the CDR3 reads CASTSGTGGADTQYF. The CDR3, as DNA: TGTGCCAGCACTTCCGGGACAGGGGGTGCGGATACACAGTATTTT.

Turning to this clonotype: The junction differs from germline at one of its ends, possibly a read error. This CDR3 reads CASCFRGDEQFF. For the CDR3, the DNA is TGTGCCAGCTGTTTTCGGGGCGATGAGCAGTTCTTC. This chain links TRBV12-3 or TRBV12-4 with TRBJ2-1; D possibly matches TRBD1 or TRBD2 (5 bases each). The CDR3 is 12 residues long.

As to this clonotype: One base away lies a much larger clone, so this may be a sequencing read error. The CDR3 loop is CANSDMGQGTDTQYF. The CDR3, as DNA: TGTGCCAACAGTGACATGGGACAGGGTACAGATACGCAGTATTTT. The genes are TRBV6-1 and TRBJ2-3; 9 bases are shared with TRBD1. The length of the CDR3 is 15 residues. Germline CDR1 is MNHNS and CDR2 is SASEGT.

This clonotype has a single count. The conserved phenylalanine or tryptophan is not found at the CDR3 terminus, so this likely reflects a read error. The V call is TRBV28, the J call TRBJ2-5, with 7 bases matching TRBD1. CDR3 length equals 13 residues. Germline lookup yields CDR1 MDHEN and CDR2 SYDVKM. The CDR3 sequence: CVGSAGGQETQYL. CDR3 nucleotides: TGTGTCGGCAGCGCAGGGGGTCAAGAGACCCAGTACTTA.

Comments on this clonotype: One end of the junction is discordant with germline, which a read error may explain. This chain uses TRBV11-2 with TRBJ1-1; no firm D call. The CDR3 contains 14 residues. Germline loops: CDR1 SGHAT, CDR2 FQNNGV. CDR3 loop: CANSIGGMNTEAFF. The DNA of the CDR3 is TGTGCCAACAGCATTGGCGGCATGAACACCGAAGCTTTCTTT. The variable domain in full, completed from reference TRBV11-2 and TRBJ1-1, reads EAGVAQSPRYKIIEKRQSVAFWCNPISGHATLYWYQQILGQGPKLLIQFQNNGVVDDSQLPKDRFSAERLKGVDSTLKIQPAKLEDSAVYLCANSIGGMNTEAFFGQGTRLTVV.

As to this clonotype: The junction differs from germline at one of its ends, possibly a read error. The chain joins TRBV2 to TRBJ2-7; weak D call: TRBD2 (5 bases). The CDR3 has 16 amino acids. CDR1 and CDR2 (germline): SNHLY, FYNNEI. In nucleotides, the CDR3 is TGTGCCAGCAGTGAAGCCACAATAACGGACTCCTACGGGCAGTACTTC. It translates to CASSEATITDSYGQYF.

This rearrangement joins TRBV7-9 to TRBJ1-1, with D possibly matching TRBD1 (6 bases). The CDR3 sequence is 13 residues long. V shed 3 bases and J shed 3 bases, with 8 bases lying between them. Germline CDR1 is SEHNR and CDR2 is FQNEAQ (reference sequence). CDR3 sequence reads: CASSFRQDTEAFF. CDR3 sequence (DNA): TGTGCCAGCAGCTTCCGACAGGACACTGAAGCTTTCTTT. Drawing the rest from reference TRBV7-9 and TRBJ1-1, the complete variable domain is DTGVSQNPRHKITKRGQNVTFRCDPISEHNRLYWYRQTLGQGPEFLTYFQNEAQLEKSRLLSDRFSAERPKGSFSTLEIQRTEQGDSAMYLCASSFRQDTEAFFGQGTRLTVV.

Comments on this clonotype: One junction end disagrees with the germline gene, perhaps due to a read error. The V gene is TRBV12-3 or TRBV12-4, the J gene TRBJ2-5; possibly TRBD2 for D (5 bases). The CDR3 runs 13 residues. The CDR3 loop reads CASRNRVGESQYF. The CDR3 bases are TGTGCCAGCCGGAATAGGGTGGGAGAGAGCCAGTACTTC.

The chain joins TRBV10-3 to TRBJ1-1, with 8 bases identical to TRBD1. This CDR3 spans 15 amino acids. Germline V gene data show CDR1 as ENHRY and CDR2 as SYGVKD. With V trimmed by 10 bases and J by 6 bases, 16 bases remained unmatched. The CDR3 coding sequence is TGTGCCACTTTCGCGGACAGGGCGCTTGACGCTGAAGCTTTCTTT. It translates to CATFADRALDAEAFF.

At least ten counts were recorded for this clonotype. Written as DNA, the CDR3 is TGCAGTGCTGACGGGACTAGCGGGGACAATGAGCAGTTCTTC. It is translated as CSADGTSGDNEQFF. The chain uses TRBV20-1 and TRBJ2-1, with 13 positions matching TRBD2. Germline V gene data show CDR1 as DFQATT and CDR2 as SNEGSKA (reference sequence). Trimming removed 5 bases from V and 5 bases from J; junction bases left unmatched: 3. The CDR3 is 14 amino acids.

Comments on this clonotype: The junction differs from germline at one of its ends, possibly a read error. CDR3 protein: CASSLALGGSHSGELFF. DNA of the CDR3: TGTGCCAGTAGCTTAGCGCTCGGGGGTTCGCACAGCGGGGAGCTGTTTTTT. The chain couples TRBV11-1 to TRBJ2-2; a possible D gene is TRBD2 (6 bases). CDR1 SGHAT and CDR2 FQDESV come from the germline V gene (reference sequence). The CDR3 has 17 residues. Full variable domain (remainder filled in from reference TRBV11-1 and TRBJ2-2): EAEVAQSPRYKITEKSQAVAFWCDPISGHATLYWYRQILGQGPELLVQFQDESVVDDSQLPKDRFSAERLKGVDSTLKIQPAELGDSAMYLCASSLALGGSHSGELFFGEGSRLTVL.

The rearrangement joins TRBV7-6 to TRBJ1-5; D perhaps matches TRBD1 (5 bases). There are 13 residues in the CDR3. Germline V CDR1 and CDR2: SGHVS, FNYEAQ. V was clipped by 1 base and J by 7 bases, with 8 bases between them. The CDR3: CASSLEEGQPQHF. DNA for the CDR3: TGTGCCAGCAGCTTAGAGGAGGGGCAGCCCCAGCATTTT.

A remark on this clonotype: This may arise from a read error, as a much more abundant clone is one base away. The J gene is TRBJ2-2, the V gene TRBV28; a weak D match, TRBD1 (5 bases). Germline CDR1 reads MDHEN; CDR2 reads SYDVKM. The CDR3 loop spans 13 amino acids. Trimming pared 8 bases from V and 4 bases from J, leaving 11 bases between. CDR3 coding DNA: TGTGCCAGCTGGGGCAAGGGCACCGGGGAGCTGTTTTTT. Encoded protein: CASWGKGTGELFF.